The source of this T cell receptor beta chain is a study of identical twins. Every one of the donors was a healthy Caucasian. Unique molecular identifiers were present on cDNA, and template switching added a universal primer site. TCRdb re-derived calls from the 5' RACE reads in MiXCR, one entry per CDR3 protein. The data contain roughly 350,000 distinct CDR3 sequences, 9% to 10% of them singletons. At least ten counts were recorded for this clonotype. What it binds is not known. Study-wide results and limits: In drawing conclusions, the study used cross-sectional statistical analysis and did not follow the same donors. Out-of-frame alpha sequences common to twins were enriched for low generation probability.

CDR3 length: 14 amino acids. Germline V gene lookup returns CDR1 SQVTM and CDR2 ANQGSEA. The chain combines TRBV29-1 with TRBJ1-1, with 7 nucleotides matching TRBD1. The sequenced sample consisted of naive T cells sorted from blood. This sequence originates from a woman aged 45-60 years in good health. The CDR3 DNA follows: TGCAGTGCTGACAGGGACCTGACGAACACTGAAGCTTTCTTT. This codes for CSADRDLTNTEAFF.